The clone carrying this T cell receptor (beta chain) was counted a few times. The data stem from a study of blood T cells in healthy people across ages. Between the trimmed V and J ends, which lost 5 bases and 2 bases, there was a span of 18 bases. CDR1 and CDR2 (germline): LNHDA, SQIVND (reference sequence). The CDR3 consists of 16 residues. Together with a sample-barcoded 5' primer, a J-beta primer mix was included in a second PCR lasting about 7 to 12 cycles. TCRdb independently ran MiXCR on the 5' RACE reads; one entry per CDR3 protein. The sample consists of more than 500,000 distinct CDR3 sequences, roughly a quarter of them appearing once. At least 5 micrograms of total RNA were extracted per sample. These data also featured in a second study, about T cells of mothers and their children.

Specimen: blood. This chain uses TRBV19 with TRBJ1-2; D might be TRBD1 (5 bases). The source is a boy aged 2 to 10 in good health. In DNA, the CDR3 is TGTGCCAGTAGTCCCTCACGGGGCAGGGTCAACTATGGCTACACCTTC. This gives the protein CASSPSRGRVNYGYTF.